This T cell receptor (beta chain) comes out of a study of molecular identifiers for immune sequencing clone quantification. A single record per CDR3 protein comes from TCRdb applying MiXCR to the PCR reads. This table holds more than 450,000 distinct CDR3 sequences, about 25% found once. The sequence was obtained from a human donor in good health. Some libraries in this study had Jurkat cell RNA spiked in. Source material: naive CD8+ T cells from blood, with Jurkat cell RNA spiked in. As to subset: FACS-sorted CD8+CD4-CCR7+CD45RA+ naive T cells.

The CDR3 DNA reads as TGTGCCAGCAGTTTTTTAAGCGGGACAGGGACGCTGGATACGCAGTATTTT. It codes for CASSFLSGTGTLDTQYF. V and J are TRBV28 and TRBJ2-3, with 9 bases matching TRBD1. The CDR3 contains 17 residues. The germline V gene has CDR1 MDHEN and CDR2 SYDVKM. V was clipped by 3 bases and J by 6 bases; unmatched bases: 13.